This is a list of T cell receptor beta chains from one sample in a study of cytomegalovirus exposure and HLA in healthy donors. This table comes from immunoSEQ multiplex PCR, and its TCRdb copy is limited to in-frame clones, with some not included. The sample shows some 140,000 clones, under 85% of them seen only once. Specimen: PBMCs. The receptor set was obtained from a man aged 18-30 years in good health and CMV-seronegative. The CDR3 runs from the conserved cysteine through the conserved F or W. D genes are given only for firm matches. A clone size is listed for some rows: how often the clone was seen (once, few, many), or a class if it is expanded.

j_gene | v_gene | abundance | d_gene | len | CDR3nt | CDR3aa
TRBJ1-5 | TRBV10-3 | - | - | 15 | TGTGCCATCAGTGAGTCGGGCAAGGGGAATCAGCCCCAGCATTTT | CAISESGKGNQPQHF
TRBJ1-2 | TRBV9 | - | - | 16 | TGTGCCAGCAGCGTAGCTACAAAGGGGAAAATCTATGGCTACACCTTC | CASSVATKGKIYGYTF
TRBJ1-1 | TRBV10-3 | few | TRBD1 | 13 | TGTGCCATCAGTGACCCAGGGGGGACTGAAGCTTTCTTT | CAISDPGGTEAFF
TRBJ1-5 | TRBV4-1 | - | - | 15 | TGCGCCAGCAGCCAGGTGACAGCCTTCAATCAGCCCCAGCATTTT | CASSQVTAFNQPQHF
TRBJ2-1 | TRBV30 | - | - | 13 | TGTGCCTGGGACAGGTCCCCTACTACGGAGCAGTTCTTC | CAWDRSPTTEQFF
TRBJ2-5 | TRBV27 | few | TRBD2 | 16 | TGTGCCAGCAGTCCTAATCCAGCGGGGGAACAAGAGACCCAGTACTTC | CASSPNPAGEQETQYF
TRBJ1-4 | TRBV19 | - | - | 14 | TGTGCCAGTAGGCCAACAGCAACTAATGAAAAACTGTTTTTT | CASRPTATNEKLFF
TRBJ2-6 | TRBV7-2 | - | - | 15 | TGTGCCAGCAGCTTAACCGGGCCTGGGGCCAACGGCCTGACTTTC | CASSLTGPGANGLTF
TRBJ2-5 | TRBV12-5 | few | TRBD1 | 13 | TGTGCTAGTGGTTTAGACAGGGAAGAGACCCAGTACTTC | CASGLDREETQYF
TRBJ1-1 | TRBV18 | few | - | 16 | TGTGCCAGCTCCCCCGGGGGGGCTTCATTGAACACTGAAGCTTTCTTT | CASSPGGASLNTEAFF
TRBJ2-1 | TRBV6-4 | - | TRBD1 | 16 | TGTGCCAGCAGTGATTCGGGACAGGGGGATCACAATGAGCAGTTCTTC | CASSDSGQGDHNEQFF
TRBJ1-1 | TRBV9 | - | - | 11 | TGTGCCGGAGGGGATGGTACTGAAGCTTTCTTT | CAGGDGTEAFF
TRBJ1-2 | TRBV11-1 | - | - | 15 | TGTGCCAGCAGCCTTCGGACAGATAAACTCTATGGCTACACCTTC | CASSLRTDKLYGYTF
TRBJ2-5 | TRBV2 | - | - | 16 | TGTGCCAGCAGTGAGGCCCGGTTGGCGGGGCGAGAGACCCAGTACTTC | CASSEARLAGRETQYF
TRBJ2-7 | TRBV13 | - | TRBD2 | 11 | TGTGCCAGTACTGGGGGGGGCGAGCAGTACTTC | CASTGGGEQYF
TRBJ1-2 | TRBV28 | - | TRBD1 | 15 | TGTGCCAGCGGGCTTGACGACAGGGGTAACTATGGCTACACCTTC | CASGLDDRGNYGYTF
TRBJ1-2 | TRBV19 | few | - | 14 | TGTGCCAGTAGTATCGGCCTAGCTAACTATGGCTACACCTTC | CASSIGLANYGYTF
TRBJ2-1 | TRBV7-9 | - | TRBD2 | 15 | TGTGCCAGCAGCTTAGAAGCTAGCGGGGTCAATGAGCAGTTCTTC | CASSLEASGVNEQFF
TRBJ2-3 | TRBV15 | - | TRBD2 | 13 | TGTGCCACCATCGGGAGCGGGGAGGTTACGCAGTATTTT | CATIGSGEVTQYF
TRBJ1-1 | TRBV7-9 | - | - | 15 | TGTGCCAGCTCCCCCAGGGCTCTCGGTGGCACTGAAGCTTTCTTT | CASSPRALGGTEAFF
TRBJ1-1 | TRBV29-1 | - | TRBD1 | 13 | TGCAGCGTTGGGACAGGTTTGAACACTGAAGCTTTCTTT | CSVGTGLNTEAFF
TRBJ1-5 | TRBV9 | - | - | 15 | TGTGCCAGCAGCGCCGAAGAAGGGAGAAATCAGCCCCAGCATTTT | CASSAEEGRNQPQHF
TRBJ2-7 | TRBV6-5 | - | TRBD2 | 15 | TGTGCCAGCACCCCAAGGCGGGGGAGCTCCTACGAGCAGTACTTC | CASTPRRGSSYEQYF
TRBJ1-2 | TRBV5-1 | - | TRBD1 | 17 | TGCGCCAGCAGCTCCTACGTCTCAGGGGGCGGAAGGTATGGCTACACCTTC | CASSSYVSGGGRYGYTF
TRBJ2-3 | TRBV5-1 | - | - | 16 | TGCGCCAGCAGCTTGGTATCCTCCTTTGGCACAGATACGCAGTATTTT | CASSLVSSFGTDTQYF
TRBJ2-2 | TRBV28 | - | - | 15 | TGTGCCAGCCAAGGGGGTCAGGGACACACCGGGGAGCTGTTTTTT | CASQGGQGHTGELFF
TRBJ1-5 | TRBV7-2 | - | TRBD1 | 14 | TGTGCCAGCAGCTTTAATACAGGGGATCAGCCCCAGCATTTT | CASSFNTGDQPQHF
TRBJ2-3 | TRBV29-1 | few | - | 15 | TGCAGCGTCGATGGGTTGGGAGAGTTCACAGATACGCAGTATTTT | CSVDGLGEFTDTQYF
TRBJ2-1 | TRBV10-1 | - | TRBD2 | 15 | TGCGCCAGCAGTGATGGTCGGGGGGGTTACAATGAGCAGTTCTTC | CASSDGRGGYNEQFF
TRBJ2-5 | TRBV5-8 | - | TRBD1 | 15 | TGTGCCAGCAGCTTGAAGGGACAGGGTCAAGAGACCCAGTACTTC | CASSLKGQGQETQYF
TRBJ2-4 | TRBV5-6 | - | TRBD1 | 15 | TGTGCCAGCAGCTTTTCTACAGGGGGCTGGAACATTCAGTACTTC | CASSFSTGGWNIQYF
TRBJ2-3 | TRBV29-1 | - | TRBD2 | 13 | TGCAGCGTTGCCAGCGGGGGGGCAGATACGCAGTATTTT | CSVASGGADTQYF
TRBJ2-5 | TRBV6-5 | - | TRBD2 | 16 | TGTGCCAGCAGTTACTACCTAGCGGGGGGGCTCGAGACCCAGTACTTC | CASSYYLAGGLETQYF
TRBJ1-2 | TRBV5-6 | once | - | 13 | TGTGCCAGCAGCTTGCGGTCTATTTATGGCTACACCTTC | CASSLRSIYGYTF
TRBJ2-6 | TRBV15 | - | TRBD1 | 16 | TGTGCCACCAGCACGGCGACAGGGACTGGGGCCAACGTCCTGACTTTC | CATSTATGTGANVLTF
TRBJ1-1 | TRBV10-3 | - | TRBD1 | 14 | TGTGCCATGTGGACAGGGGATGGGTACACTGAAGCTTTCTTT | CAMWTGDGYTEAFF
TRBJ1-1 | TRBV5-4 | - | - | 13 | TGTGCCAGCAGCTTGGTATCGGGTGCTGAAGCTTTCTTT | CASSLVSGAEAFF
TRBJ2-5 | TRBV7-9 | - | - | 14 | TGTGCCAGCAGAATGGGCCAGGGCCAAGAGACCCAGTACTTC | CASRMGQGQETQYF
TRBJ2-4 | TRBV4-2 | - | - | 18 | TGTGCCAGCAGCCAAGTCTGGACCGGGGATGGGGTCAAAAGCATTCAGTACTTC | CASSQVWTGDGVKSIQYF
TRBJ2-5 | TRBV5-1 | - | - | 16 | TGCGCCACCTCGGACGGCTTATCGGGGGGCATGGGGACCCAGTACTTC | CATSDGLSGGMGTQYF
TRBJ1-2 | TRBV10-1 | - | - | 13 | TGCGCCAGCAGTGAAACCCAGGGGACTGGCTACACCTTC | CASSETQGTGYTF
TRBJ1-2 | TRBV5-1 | - | - | 13 | TGCGCCAGCAGCTTGATGTCAGGGGATGGCTACACCTTC | CASSLMSGDGYTF
TRBJ1-4 | TRBV2 | few | TRBD1 | 16 | TGTGCCAGCACCCGGGACAGGGGGGCAACTAATGAAAAACTGTTTTTT | CASTRDRGATNEKLFF
TRBJ1-5 | TRBV19 | - | - | 17 | TGTGCCAGTAGTCCAAGAGGGTCTCTGAAAGGCAATCAGCCCCAGCATTTT | CASSPRGSLKGNQPQHF
TRBJ2-7 | TRBV5-1 | - | TRBD1 | 14 | TGCGCCAGCAGTTTGGGACAGACCATCTACGAGCAGTACTTC | CASSLGQTIYEQYF
TRBJ1-1 | TRBV4-1 | once | TRBD1 | 17 | TGCGCCAGCAGCCACAACCGGGACAGCGCTATGAACACTGAAGCTTTCTTT | CASSHNRDSAMNTEAFF
TRBJ2-5 | TRBV25-1 | - | - | 15 | TGTGCCAGCAGTGACAGGGGATGGACCCAAGAGACCCAGTACTTC | CASSDRGWTQETQYF
TRBJ2-7 | TRBV4-1 | - | TRBD1 | 17 | TGCGCCAGCAGCCAAGGGTCCGGGACAGGGAGGTTATACGAGCAGTACTTC | CASSQGSGTGRLYEQYF